Listed here are 25 T cell receptor beta chains from one sample, sequenced in a study of beta chain features in type 1 diabetes. The study reverse transcribed the entire isolated RNA, so it sequenced expressed TCRB transcripts. The repertoire was sequenced with immunoSEQ multiplex PCR; TCRdb's copy has only in-frame clones and lacks some. The sample lists hundreds of thousands of clones; about 30% were seen once. Sequencing used naive CD4+ T cells from blood. The receptors originated from a man aged 18 to 29 in good health.

The J gene is TRBJ2-7, the V gene TRBV15, with a weak D call TRBD2 (6 bases). Germline V lookup: CDR1 LNHNV, CDR2 YYDKDF (reference sequence). The CDR3 sequence is 14 residues long. Trimming removed 1 base from V and 6 bases from J, with 13 bases in between. This CDR3 is CATSRASVGGEQYF. As DNA, the CDR3 is TGTGCCACCAGCAGAGCCTCCGTCGGGGGCGAGCAGTACTTC.

The gene calls are TRBV29-1 and TRBJ2-1, with D unresolved. CDR3 length: 12 residues. Germline-derived CDR1 and CDR2 are SQVTM and ANQGSEA. Trimming took off 4 bases at V and 3 bases at J, with 7 bases between the two ends. The CDR3 bases are TGCAGCGTTGTTCCCGACTACAATGAGCAGTTCTTC. Its translation: CSVVPDYNEQFF.

The V call is TRBV9, the J call TRBJ2-3; D unclear. The CDR3 covers 16 residues. Trimming took 1 base from V and 0 from J, leaving 12 bases between them. The germline gives CDR1 SGDLS, CDR2 YYNGEE. The CDR3, as DNA: TGTGCCAGCAGCGTAAACACCAGGTCTAGCACAGATACGCAGTATTTT. It encodes CASSVNTRSSTDTQYF.

This chain links TRBV4-2 with TRBJ2-1; no clear D gene. V was clipped by 0 bases and J by 11 bases, with 11 bases between them. CDR3 length equals 13 residues. Germline-derived CDR1 and CDR2 are LGHNA and YNFKEQ. CDR3 loop: CASSQDGRSKQFF. CDR3 bases: TGTGCCAGCAGCCAAGATGGGCGAAGCAAGCAGTTCTTC.

V gene TRBV6-5 combines with J gene TRBJ1-2; D unresolved. Germline V gene sequence: CDR1 MNHEY, CDR2 SVGAGI. Trimming removed 4 bases at V and 4 bases at J, with 10 bases between. The CDR3 loop spans 13 amino acids. The CDR3 protein is CASSSRGGYGYTF. The CDR3 DNA is TGTGCCAGCAGTTCCCGGGGAGGCTATGGCTACACCTTC.

The chain employs TRBV2 and TRBJ2-4, with D maybe TRBD1 (5 bases). Trimming took 7 bases from V and 0 from J, leaving 13 bases between them. This CDR3 is built from 15 residues. Germline V gives CDR1 SNHLY, CDR2 FYNNEI. CDR3 coding DNA: TGTGCCAGCAACGGTCCAGGGATAGCCAAAAACATTCAGTACTTC. Translated, it gives CASNGPGIAKNIQYF.

The chain uses TRBV5-1 and TRBJ2-7, with 10 bases fitting TRBD2. From germline, CDR1 is SGHRS and CDR2 YFSETQ. The J segment lost 5 bases and the V segment lost 3 bases, leaving 11 bases of the junction unmatched. The CDR3 has 16 residues. The DNA of the CDR3 is TGCGCCAGCAGCTCAAGTTCCACTAGCGGGATCCACGAGCAGTACTTC. Its translation is CASSSSSTSGIHEQYF.

This chain joins TRBV28 and TRBJ2-7; the match to TRBD2 covers 10 bases. V lost 5 bases, J lost 0 bases, and 4 bases stayed unmatched. The germline gives CDR1 MDHEN, CDR2 SYDVKM. The CDR3 sequence is 15 residues long. CDR3 bases: TGTGCCAGCAGTCTAGCGGGGGACAACTCCTACGAGCAGTACTTC. It specifies CASSLAGDNSYEQYF.

This clone has a handful of counts. Within the sample, other DNA sequences also encode this same CDR3. This rearrangement joins TRBV30 to TRBJ2-7, with D unresolved. The CDR3 consists of 11 residues. CDR1 GTSNPN and CDR2 SVGIG come from the germline V gene (reference sequence). V gave up 0 bases and J gave up 4 bases, with 4 bases separating them. The CDR3 here is CAWSVSYEQYF. CDR3 nucleotides: TGTGCCTGGAGTGTCTCGTACGAGCAGTACTTC.

The chain is built from TRBV15 and TRBJ2-3, with 8 bases aligning to TRBD2. Germline loops: CDR1 LNHNV, CDR2 YYDKDF (reference sequence). The CDR3 is 15 residues long. The V segment lost 5 bases and the J segment 6 bases; nucleotides outside the gene matches: 10. The CDR3 DNA sequence: TGTGCCACCAGCCCCTCGGGAGCGGGGGTTGATACGCAGTATTTT. Residues: CATSPSGAGVDTQYF.

The rearrangement joins TRBV7-2 to TRBJ2-3; maybe TRBD2 (5 bases). This CDR3 has 18 residues. The germline gives CDR1 SGHTA, CDR2 FQGNSA. V shed 5 bases and J shed 1 base, with 22 bases lying between them. This CDR3 reads CASSRTDSGLGGTDTQYF. CDR3 coding DNA: TGTGCCAGCAGCCGCACTGATTCAGGACTTGGGGGCACAGATACGCAGTATTTT.

This chain uses TRBV1 with TRBJ2-2. TRBV1 is a listed pseudogene. This CDR3 spans 15 amino acids. The chain's CDR3 is CTSSQDCGNTGELFF. Written as DNA, the CDR3 is TGCACCAGCAGCCAAGATTGTGGGAACACCGGGGAGCTGTTTTTT.

The chain joins TRBV14 to TRBJ2-5; D is possibly TRBD2 (5 bases). Germline V lookup: CDR1 SGHDN, CDR2 FVKESK. Trimming stripped 1 base from V and 5 bases from J, with 17 bases between. This CDR3 has 16 residues. This CDR3 reads CASSQGQWFGVETQYF. Here the CDR3 DNA reads TGTGCCAGCAGCCAAGGGCAGTGGTTCGGGGTCGAGACCCAGTACTTC.

This clone has only a few counts. V gene TRBV18 combines with J gene TRBJ2-4; a weak D match, TRBD2 (6 bases). Trimming cost V 6 bases and J 2 bases, with 14 bases left between them. The CDR3 has 15 residues. CDR1 KGHSH and CDR2 LQKENI come from the germline V gene. The CDR3 here is CASSPEGRPKNIQYF. The DNA of the CDR3 is TGTGCCAGCTCGCCGGAGGGAAGGCCCAAAAACATTCAGTACTTC.

This clone was found a few times. The chain couples TRBV12-1 to TRBJ2-7. TRBV12-1 is a known pseudogene. The CDR3 spans 12 residues. The CDR3 region has the DNA TGTGCCAGCAGCGCAAAATACTACGAGCAGTACTTC. Its translation: CASSAKYYEQYF.

This clone was detected a few times. This chain links TRBV10-3 with TRBJ2-7, with 12 positions matching TRBD2. V lost 4 bases and J lost 1; bases outside the gene matches: 2. There are 15 residues in the CDR3. Germline values: CDR1 ENHRY, CDR2 SYGVKD. The CDR3, as DNA: TGTGCCATCAGTGGACTAGCGGGAGTATCCTACGAGCAGTACTTC. Translated, it gives CAISGLAGVSYEQYF.

A few counts support this clone. The rearrangement links TRBV7-3 to TRBJ2-1; 7 bases fit TRBD2. CDR3 length equals 14 residues. Per germline, CDR1 SGHTA and CDR2 FQGTGA. J lost 8 bases, V lost 5 bases, and 9 bases had no gene match. CDR3 DNA: TGTGCCAGCAGCATGACTAGCCTTGGGGATGAGCAGTTCTTC. Encoded protein: CASSMTSLGDEQFF.

Comment on this clone: A read error may produce the germline difference seen at one junction end. The chain carries TRBV7-7 and TRBJ2-5; D is uncertain. In germline, CDR1 is SSHAT, CDR2 FNYEAQ (reference sequence). The CDR3 loop spans 13 amino acids. In nucleotides, the CDR3 is TGTGCTAGCAGCCCAAGGAGAAAAGAGACCCAGTACTTC. Its translation: CASSPRRKETQYF.

The rearrangement joins TRBV5-1 to TRBJ2-7; tentatively, D is TRBD1 or TRBD2 (5 bases each). Trimming cost V 7 bases and J 6 bases, with 14 bases left between them. Germline V gene data show CDR1 as SGHRS and CDR2 as YFSETQ. This CDR3 is built from 12 residues. The CDR3 loop is CASRDPEGEQYF. CDR3 nucleotide sequence: TGCGCCAGCCGGGACCCCGAGGGCGAGCAGTACTTC.

Here the CDR3 DNA reads TGTGCCAGCAGTCCTTTGGGCGGGAGAGTAAATGAGCAGTTCTTC. It specifies CASSPLGGRVNEQFF. The chain couples TRBV27 to TRBJ2-1; 7 bases match TRBD2. CDR3 size: 15 residues. CDR1 is MNHEY and CDR2 is SMNVEV in the germline V gene (reference sequence). V lost 5 bases, J lost 7 bases, and 11 bases stayed unmatched.

The chain recombines TRBV6-6 with TRBJ2-1, with 8 bases matching TRBD2. The germline gives CDR1 MNHNY, CDR2 SVGAGI (reference sequence). The trim removed 2 bases at V and 8 bases at J, leaving 8 bases unmatched. This CDR3 spans 15 amino acids. The CDR3 protein is CASSYVSGGIDEQFF. The CDR3 region has the DNA TGTGCCAGCAGTTACGTCAGCGGGGGTATTGATGAGCAGTTCTTC.

The chain recombines TRBV7-2 with TRBJ2-7; unclear D gene. The CDR3 runs 14 residues. Trimming cost V 3 bases and J 6 bases, with 15 bases left between them. Germline CDR1 SGHTA, CDR2 FQGNSA. DNA for the CDR3: TGTGCCAGCAGCTTGCCTTCTCCGACCGGCGAGCAGTACTTC. Encoded protein: CASSLPSPTGEQYF. The variable domain in full, with the rest retrieved from reference TRBV7-2 and TRBJ2-7, is GAGVSQSPSNKVTEKGKDVELRCDPISGHTALYWYRQSLGQGLEFLIYFQGNSAPDKSGLPSDRFSAERTGGSVSTLTIQRTQQEDSAVYLCASSLPSPTGEQYFGPGTRLTVT.

The V and J genes are TRBV6-1 and TRBJ2-4, with a weak D call TRBD1 (6 bases). The germline gives CDR1 MNHNS, CDR2 SASEGT. The CDR3 is 16 amino acids. V was clipped by 3 bases and J by 0 bases, with 12 bases between them. CDR3 region: CASSDPQGLAKNIQYF. As DNA, the CDR3 is TGTGCCAGCAGTGACCCTCAGGGGTTAGCCAAAAACATTCAGTACTTC.

The V and J genes are TRBV9 and TRBJ2-1, with 14 nucleotides matching TRBD2. The V gene end was trimmed by 2 bases and the J gene end by 7 bases; junction bases not matched to a gene: 5. The CDR3 runs 16 residues. CDR1 is SGDLS, CDR2 YYNGEE, per germline. The CDR3 loop reads CASSVGLAGGQNEQFF. CDR3 coding DNA: TGTGCCAGCAGCGTCGGACTAGCGGGAGGCCAGAATGAGCAGTTCTTC.

V gene TRBV7-9 combines with J gene TRBJ2-3, with 7 positions matching TRBD2. The junction had 8 bases not matched to a gene; V was cut back by 2 bases and J by 0 bases. In germline, CDR1 is SEHNR, CDR2 FQNEAQ (reference sequence). The CDR3 runs to 17 residues. The CDR3 bases are TGTGCCAGCAGCTTATCCTCCAGCGGGGATAGCACAGATACGCAGTATTTT. It codes for CASSLSSSGDSTDTQYF.